Sequencing of this TCR beta chain was carried out in a study of blood T cell repertoires in COVID-19. How the authors handled the data: Reference gene primers were amplified, and this amplification served to estimate nucleated cell counts. Measured with immunoSEQ multiplex PCR; TCRdb has only the in-frame clones, and not every one. V, J and clone size were drawn from that table, and D and trimming were deduced from the DNA. The repertoire holds 200,000 to 250,000 clones, 92% seen once, with around 1.2% in the top ten. This clone has a single count. Germline CDR1 reads SEHNR; CDR2 reads FQNEAQ (reference sequence). CDR3 length equals 19 residues. V lost 0 bases and J lost 0; bases outside the gene matches: 8.

The clonotype comes from a man in his thirties or forties with acute or convalescent COVID-19. The sample was peripheral blood. This chain connects TRBV7-9 to TRBJ2-6, with 7 bases that match TRBD1. This chain's CDR3 is CASSLASGQRGSGANVLTF. DNA of the CDR3: TGTGCCAGCAGCTTAGCGTCGGGACAGAGAGGCTCTGGGGCCAACGTCCTGACTTTC.